This passage covers 2 T cell receptor beta chains from one sample sequenced in a study of blood T cells in healthy people across ages. Combining a sample-barcoded 5' primer with a J-beta primer mix, a second PCR ran for roughly 7 to 12 cycles. In TCRdb, the 5' RACE reads were re-called with MiXCR into one record per CDR3 protein. The repertoire holds some 1.5 million distinct CDR3 sequences, with about 30% as singletons. Material for sequencing was blood. These receptors originate from a woman aged 30 to 39 in good health.

The chain joins TRBV7-2 to TRBJ2-3; D assignment may be TRBD1 or TRBD2 (5 bases each). Germline V gene sequence: CDR1 SGHTA, CDR2 FQGNSA. The CDR3 consists of 18 residues. The V and J ends lost 1 base and 3 bases respectively, with 20 bases between them. For the CDR3, the DNA is TGTGCCAGCAGCTTAGAAAGCAGGGCTAGCCAAAGAACAGATACGCAGTATTTT. It translates to CASSLESRASQRTDTQYF.

This chain uses TRBV7-6 with TRBJ1-5; unclear D gene. Deletions cut 4 bases from V and 6 bases from J, with 13 bases between. CDR3 length: 14 amino acids. Germline V gene lookup returns CDR1 SGHVS and CDR2 FNYEAQ. The CDR3 coding sequence is TGTGCCAGCAGCTCTTCCGTCCTGATTCAGCCCCAGCATTTT. Amino acid sequence: CASSSSVLIQPQHF.